The clone carrying this TCR beta chain was observed a single time. The age range of participants was about 18 to 95 years, with residence in about two dozen US areas. Participant-reported clinical history was the basis for cohort assignment. Those designated as exposed participants met a COVID-19 case within 2 weeks before study entry. In the study's own analysis: Scientists estimated how many nucleated cells there were by amplifying reference gene primers. The protocol was immunoSEQ multiplex PCR, while the TCRdb copy is restricted to in-frame clones and leaves out a portion. V, J and clone size reflect that table, while D and trimming were determined from the DNA. In the table there are 350,000 to 400,000 clones, approximately 91% of which are singletons. This record belongs to a study of blood T cell repertoires in COVID-19. The CDR3 length is 14 residues. CDR1 and CDR2 (germline): LNHDA, SQIVND (reference sequence). Trimming cost V 1 base and J 6 bases, with 12 bases left between them.

This chain uses TRBV19 with TRBJ1-1; D unresolved. This receptor was obtained from a woman aged 40 to 55 who had been exposed to COVID-19. Input material: PBMCs or T cells enriched from blood (not recorded which). CDR3 loop: CASSIAFGSPEAFF. In DNA form, the CDR3 reads TGTGCCAGTAGTATAGCGTTTGGTAGTCCTGAAGCTTTCTTT.